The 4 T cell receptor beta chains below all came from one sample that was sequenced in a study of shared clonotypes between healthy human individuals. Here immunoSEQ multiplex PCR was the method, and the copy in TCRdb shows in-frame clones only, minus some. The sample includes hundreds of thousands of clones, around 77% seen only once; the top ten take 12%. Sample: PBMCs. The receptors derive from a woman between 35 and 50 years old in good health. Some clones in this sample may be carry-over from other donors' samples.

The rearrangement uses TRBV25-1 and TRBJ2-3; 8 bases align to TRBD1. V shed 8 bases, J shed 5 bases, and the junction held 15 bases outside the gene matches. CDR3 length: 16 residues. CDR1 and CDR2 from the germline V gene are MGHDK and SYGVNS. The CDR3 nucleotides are TGTGCCAGCTCCCCCAGGGCAGGGGGCTTCAAAGATACGCAGTATTTT. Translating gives CASSPRAGGFKDTQYF.

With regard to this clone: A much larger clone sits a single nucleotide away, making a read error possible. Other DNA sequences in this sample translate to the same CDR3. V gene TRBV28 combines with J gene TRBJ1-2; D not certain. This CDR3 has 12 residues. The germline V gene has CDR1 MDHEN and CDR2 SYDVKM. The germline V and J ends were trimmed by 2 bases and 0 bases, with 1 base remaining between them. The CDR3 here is CASSLANYGYTF. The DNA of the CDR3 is TGTGCCAGCAGTTTAGCTAACTATGGCTACACCTTC.

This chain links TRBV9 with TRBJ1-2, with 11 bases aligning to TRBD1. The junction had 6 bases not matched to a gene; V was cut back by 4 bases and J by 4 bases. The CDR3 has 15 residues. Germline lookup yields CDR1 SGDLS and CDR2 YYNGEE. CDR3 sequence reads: CASSSRTGGSYGYTF. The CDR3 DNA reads TGTGCCAGCAGCTCGCGGACAGGGGGCAGCTATGGCTACACCTTC.

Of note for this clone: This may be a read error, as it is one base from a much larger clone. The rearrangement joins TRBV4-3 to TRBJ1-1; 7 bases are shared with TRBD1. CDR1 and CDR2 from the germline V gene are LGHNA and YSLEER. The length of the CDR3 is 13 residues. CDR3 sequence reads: CTSSQTGVTEAFF. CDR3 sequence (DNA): TGCACCAGCAGCCAAACAGGGGTCACTGAAGCTTTCTTT.